This T cell receptor beta chain is from a study of blood T cell repertoires in COVID-19. Overall study context: Samples taken during acute and convalescent COVID-19 were collected in the United States, Italy and Spain. In each case, the material was cDNA or gDNA derived from T cells, B-cell-depleted T cells, or PBMCs.

Source study methods: Nucleated cell counts were estimated from reference gene primer amplification. Assay: immunoSEQ multiplex PCR; the TCRdb copy retains only in-frame clones and omits some. V and J calls and clone size come straight from that table; D and trimming were deduced from the DNA. The table includes around 400,000 clones, around 87% detected once. Germline V gene data show CDR1 as LNHDA and CDR2 as SQIVND (reference sequence). V lost 5 bases, J lost 4 bases, and 15 bases lay in between. The CDR3 is made up of 16 amino acids. Seattle patients were enrolled while actively infected and followed longitudinally.

The V and J genes are TRBV19 and TRBJ2-6; D is possibly TRBD2 (5 bases). The TCR originated in a woman aged 25 to 45 with COVID-19, enrolled during active disease. The sequenced sample was peripheral blood. CDR3 nucleotides: TGTGCCAGTAGTCCCCGGCTCCCGGGAGGGGCCAACGTCCTGACTTTC. This sequence encodes CASSPRLPGGANVLTF.